This is a list of T cell receptor beta chains from one sample in a study of blood T cell repertoires in COVID-19. Sequencing was performed with immunoSEQ multiplex PCR; in TCRdb, only in-frame clones are kept and a portion is missing. The table has 200,000 to 300,000 clones, roughly 86% seen once. Sequencing was carried out using peripheral blood. The receptors were gathered from a young woman with acute or convalescent COVID-19. CDR3s include the opening cysteine and the closing phenylalanine or tryptophan. The D gene is left open where the match is weak. The size entry is marked missing in some rows and otherwise reads once, few, many or a size class.

cdr3_nt: TGTGCCAGCAGTCTCGACAGGGTTTTGTACGAGCAGTACTTC
cdr3_aa: CASSLDRVLYEQYF
d_call: TRBD1
clone_size: NA
v_call: TRBV6-5
j_call: TRBJ2-7
cdr3_length: 14

cdr3_nt: TGTGCCAGCACAAGGAGCTCTGGAAACACCATATATTTT
cdr3_aa: CASTRSSGNTIYF
d_call: NA
clone_size: NA
v_call: TRBV12-3/TRBV12-4
j_call: TRBJ1-3
cdr3_length: 13

cdr3_nt: TGTGCCTGCGGTCGGGATCTGAACACTGAAGCTTTCTTT
cdr3_aa: CACGRDLNTEAFF
d_call: NA
clone_size: NA
v_call: TRBV12-3/TRBV12-4
j_call: TRBJ1-1
cdr3_length: 13

cdr3_nt: TGTGCCAGCAGTTTAGAGGTTGGGACAGTGTGGGAGACCCAGTACTTC
cdr3_aa: CASSLEVGTVWETQYF
d_call: TRBD1
clone_size: NA
v_call: TRBV27
j_call: TRBJ2-5
cdr3_length: 16

cdr3_nt: TGTGCCAGCTCACCGCGGGGCAGGGGGGACTATGGCTACACCTTC
cdr3_aa: CASSPRGRGDYGYTF
d_call: TRBD1
clone_size: NA
v_call: TRBV18
j_call: TRBJ1-2
cdr3_length: 15

cdr3_nt: TGTGCCAGCAGCTCTCTCGGGGGTGAGACGGAAAAACTGTTTTTT
cdr3_aa: CASSSLGGETEKLFF
d_call: NA
clone_size: NA
v_call: TRBV5-4
j_call: TRBJ1-4
cdr3_length: 15

cdr3_nt: TGTGCCAGTAGTAGCCGCAGGGGAGTTAATGAAAAACTGTTTTTT
cdr3_aa: CASSSRRGVNEKLFF
d_call: NA
clone_size: NA
v_call: TRBV19
j_call: TRBJ1-4
cdr3_length: 15

cdr3_nt: TGTGCCAGCAGCACCTCGACAGGCTATGGCTACACCTTC
cdr3_aa: CASSTSTGYGYTF
d_call: NA
clone_size: NA
v_call: TRBV14
j_call: TRBJ1-2
cdr3_length: 13

cdr3_nt: TGTGCCAGCAGCCTAAGACTAGCGGGAGTAACAGATACGCAGTATTTT
cdr3_aa: CASSLRLAGVTDTQYF
d_call: TRBD2
clone_size: NA
v_call: TRBV28
j_call: TRBJ2-3
cdr3_length: 16

cdr3_nt: TGTGCCAGCAGTGAAGCGGGAGCCGCAAATCAGCCCCAGCATTTT
cdr3_aa: CASSEAGAANQPQHF
d_call: NA
clone_size: NA
v_call: TRBV6-1
j_call: TRBJ1-5
cdr3_length: 15

cdr3_nt: TGTGCCAGCACACGGGACTACTATGAAAAACTGTTTTTT
cdr3_aa: CASTRDYYEKLFF
d_call: NA
clone_size: NA
v_call: TRBV6-5
j_call: TRBJ1-4
cdr3_length: 13

cdr3_nt: TGTGCCAGCAGCTTAGTGCGTCTAGCGGAGCAGTTCTTC
cdr3_aa: CASSLVRLAEQFF
d_call: NA
clone_size: NA
v_call: TRBV7-2
j_call: TRBJ2-1
cdr3_length: 13

cdr3_nt: TGTGCCAGTGCCCTGGGGGGTTACGAGCAGTACTTC
cdr3_aa: CASALGGYEQYF
d_call: NA
clone_size: NA
v_call: TRBV19
j_call: TRBJ2-7
cdr3_length: 12

cdr3_nt: TGTGCCACCAGCAGAGACCCAGGGCTGTCCTACGAGCAGTACTTC
cdr3_aa: CATSRDPGLSYEQYF
d_call: NA
clone_size: NA
v_call: TRBV15
j_call: TRBJ2-7
cdr3_length: 15

cdr3_nt: TGTGCCAGCAGCGCCCCCCAGGGGGCCCCGTCCTCACCCCTCCACTTT
cdr3_aa: CASSAPQGAPSSPLHF
d_call: TRBD1
clone_size: few
v_call: TRBV6-2/TRBV6-3
j_call: TRBJ1-6
cdr3_length: 16

cdr3_nt: TGTGCCAGCAGCCTAGAGATGTTAGCGGGTATCTCCTACAATGAGCAGTTCTTC
cdr3_aa: CASSLEMLAGISYNEQFF
d_call: TRBD2
clone_size: NA
v_call: TRBV6-2/TRBV6-3
j_call: TRBJ2-1
cdr3_length: 18

cdr3_nt: TGTGCCAGCAGCTTGGGCGGGAGGGCAGGCAATGAGCAGTTCTTC
cdr3_aa: CASSLGGRAGNEQFF
d_call: TRBD2
clone_size: NA
v_call: TRBV5-6
j_call: TRBJ2-1
cdr3_length: 15

cdr3_nt: TGTGCCAGCAGTTACTCAGGCGGGAGCTCCTACAATGAGCAGTTCTTC
cdr3_aa: CASSYSGGSSYNEQFF
d_call: TRBD2
clone_size: NA
v_call: TRBV6-5
j_call: TRBJ2-1
cdr3_length: 16

cdr3_nt: TGTGCCAGCAGTTACGTGGCTAGCGGGAGTAGCTACGAGCAGTACTTC
cdr3_aa: CASSYVASGSSYEQYF
d_call: TRBD2
clone_size: NA
v_call: TRBV6-2/TRBV6-3
j_call: TRBJ2-7
cdr3_length: 16

cdr3_nt: TGTGCCAGCAGTTTAGGAGGCGGGGAGCTGTTTTTT
cdr3_aa: CASSLGGGELFF
d_call: NA
clone_size: once
v_call: TRBV27
j_call: TRBJ2-2
cdr3_length: 12

cdr3_nt: TGTGCCAGTAGTATAGAAGCAGGGCGGAACACCGGGGAGCTGTTTTTT
cdr3_aa: CASSIEAGRNTGELFF
d_call: NA
clone_size: few
v_call: TRBV19
j_call: TRBJ2-2
cdr3_length: 16

cdr3_nt: TGCGCCAGCAGCTCCCAACGGGACTGGGCCGGGGAGCTGTTTTTT
cdr3_aa: CASSSQRDWAGELFF
d_call: NA
clone_size: few
v_call: TRBV5-1
j_call: TRBJ2-2
cdr3_length: 15

cdr3_nt: TGTGCCAGCTCACGACCGGGACTAGCGGGACGGTCTGGCACAGATACGCAGTATTTT
cdr3_aa: CASSRPGLAGRSGTDTQYF
d_call: TRBD2
clone_size: NA
v_call: TRBV18
j_call: TRBJ2-3
cdr3_length: 19

cdr3_nt: TGTGCCAGCAGCTATATACCCCCCCAAGCCGGAGAGACCCAGTACTTC
cdr3_aa: CASSYIPPQAGETQYF
d_call: NA
clone_size: NA
v_call: TRBV28
j_call: TRBJ2-5
cdr3_length: 16

cdr3_nt: TGTGCCACCAGTGGGGACAGAACTTTGACTGAAGCTTTCTTT
cdr3_aa: CATSGDRTLTEAFF
d_call: TRBD1
clone_size: NA
v_call: TRBV24-1
j_call: TRBJ1-1
cdr3_length: 14